Listed here are 8 T cell receptor beta chains from one sample, sequenced in a study of T cells in women clearing cervical HPV infection listed by TCRdb under 2018. Library preparation was by the immunoSEQ multiplex PCR assay. The source is immuneACCESS, and TCRdb retained only in-frame sequences with V and J called. Part of the clones is not carried over; for the studies checked, unresolved V genes explain less than half of this, and the remainder is unexplained. This sample's listing comprises under 50,000 clones. The ten largest clones take up less than 8% of the sample. Sequencing was done on a sample of blood buffy coat. All receptors come from a woman between 18 and 70 years old with a cervical HPV16 infection that either progressed to CIN3+ or cleared (not recorded which).

About this clone: The CDR3 extends 3 residues past the end of the read, so its final part is completed from the germline J gene. The same CDR3 is also encoded by other DNA sequences in this sample. The rearrangement links TRBV11-2 to TRBJ2-3, with unresolved D. The CDR3 has 13 residues. V was shortened by 5 bases and J by 4 bases, with 10 bases between the two germline ends. Germline CDR1 reads SGHAT; CDR2 reads FQNNGV. The CDR3 spells CASSLDRADTQYF. The sequenced CDR3 bases are TGTGCCAGCAGCCTTGACCGGGCAGATACG.

Regarding this clone: The CDR3 end lies 3 residues beyond the end of the read and is filled in from the germline J gene. The chain is built from TRBV28 and TRBJ2-7; D not resolved. The CDR3 contains 12 residues. The ends were cut back, 6 bases at V and 4 bases at J, with 10 bases in the middle. CDR1 is MDHEN and CDR2 is SYDVKM in the germline V gene. The sequenced part of the CDR3 DNA is TGTGCCAGCAGCCCGTCTAGTTACGAG. Encoded protein: CASSPSSYE. The CDR3 in its entirety is CASSPSSYEQYF. Filled out from reference TRBV28 and TRBJ2-7, the complete variable domain reads DVKVTQSSRYLVKRTGEKVFLECVQDMDHENMFWYRQDPGLGLRLIYFSYDVKMKEKGDIPEGYSVSREKKERFSLILESASTNQTSMYLCASSPSSYEQYFGPGTRLTVT.

Turning to this clone: The DNA ends 3 residues before the CDR3 does, and the rest of the CDR3 is filled in from the germline J gene. The chain couples TRBV7-9 to TRBJ1-2; possible D gene TRBD1, 6 bases. Trimming cost V 3 bases and J 4 bases, with 9 bases left between them. This CDR3 comprises 13 residues. Germline loops: CDR1 SEHNR, CDR2 FQNEAQ (reference sequence). CDR3: CASSFRDTYGYTF. Incomplete CDR3 DNA: TGTGCCAGCAGCTTCCGGGACACCTATGGC.

The part of the CDR3 DNA that was read is TGTGCCAGCAGCTTGGATGCAGGGAGCTCCTACGAG. Protein: CASSLDAGSSYE. The CDR3 in its entirety is CASSLDAGSSYEQYF. This chain joins TRBV5-4 and TRBJ2-7; D tentatively reads TRBD1 or TRBD2 (5 bases each). The read falls 3 residues short of the CDR3 end, and the missing part is taken from the germline J gene. In germline, CDR1 is SGHNT, CDR2 YYREEE (reference sequence). CDR3 length: 15 amino acids. Deletions cut 0 bases from V and 0 bases from J, with 10 bases between. Full variable domain (remainder filled in from reference TRBV5-4 and TRBJ2-7): ETGVTQSPTHLIKTRGQQVTLRCSSQSGHNTVSWYQQALGQGPQFIFQYYREEENGRGNFPPRFSGLQFPNYSSELNVNALELDDSALYLCASSLDAGSSYEQYFGPGTRLTVT.

Remarks on this clone: The read finishes 3 residues shy of the CDR3 end, and the germline J gene is used to complete it. The J gene is TRBJ2-4, the V gene TRBV18; the D gene is possibly TRBD2 (5 bases). The CDR3 length is 13 residues. Germline loops: CDR1 KGHSH, CDR2 LQKENI. The CDR3 region is CASSPGGDYGQYF. Incomplete CDR3 DNA: TGTGCCAGCTCACCAGGAGGTGACTATGGT.

Note on this clone: The read halts 3 residues ahead of the CDR3 end, with the missing end drawn from the germline J gene. The V call is TRBV7-2, the J call TRBJ1-2; TRBD1 matches 9 bases. CDR1 is SGHTA and CDR2 is FQGNSA in the germline V gene. V trimming: 5 bases; J trimming: 1 base; junction bases outside the gene matches: 5. This CDR3 region has 15 residues. The DNA read from the CDR3 is TGTGCCAGCAGCCTGGACAGGGGTAATAACTATGGC. Its translation: CASSLDRGNNYG. The complete CDR3 reads CASSLDRGNNYGYTF.

On this clone itself: Sequencing ends 3 residues short of the CDR3 end; the germline J gene provides the rest. The J gene is TRBJ2-2, the V gene TRBV6-1, with D perhaps being TRBD1 or TRBD2 (5 bases each). The germline V gene has CDR1 MNHNS and CDR2 SASEGT. The CDR3 runs 16 residues. The CDR3 DNA, read in part, is TGTGCCAGCAGTGAGGGGCTCGTGAGGTCGGAGGAAAAG. Translated, it gives CASSEGLVRSEEK. The full CDR3 protein is CASSEGLVRSEEKLFF.

To note about this clone: Sequencing ends 3 residues short of the CDR3 end; the germline J gene provides the rest. The rearrangement uses TRBV7-6 and TRBJ2-3; 9 bases are shared with TRBD1. Germline assignment: CDR1 SGHVS and CDR2 FNYEAQ. CDR3 length: 14 amino acids. The V gene end was trimmed by 5 bases and the J gene end by 6 bases; junction bases not matched to a gene: 6. CDR3 bases read: TGTGCCAGCAGCCCCGGGACAGGGTCGGATACG. It translates to CASSPGTGSDT. The full CDR3 is CASSPGTGSDTQYF. Full variable domain (rest looked up from reference TRBV7-6 and TRBJ2-3): GAGVSQSPRYKVTKRGQDVALRCDPISGHVSLYWYRQALGQGPEFLTYFNYEAQQDKSGLPNDRFSAERPEGSISTLTIQRTEQRDSAMYRCASSPGTGSDTQYFGPGTRLTVL.